The rows below give T cell receptor beta chains drawn from one sample of a study of CD8 T cells in Susac syndrome. TCRdb re-analysed the immunoSEQ multiplex PCR reads in MiXCR, keeping a single row per CDR3 protein. The table includes under 200,000 distinct CDR3 sequences, around 94% detected once. Specimen: CD4+ T cells from PBMCs. The receptors derive from a human donor in good health. CDR3s include the opening cysteine and the closing phenylalanine or tryptophan. A D gene is named only where the DNA matches it firmly. Size tells how often a clone was seen (once, few, many) or the class of an expanded clone, and some rows leave it out.

.,TRBV5-1,TRBJ2-7,.,TGCGCCAGCAGCTTTACGGGGGACACCTTCTACGAGCAGTACTTC,CASSFTGDTFYEQYF
TRBD1,TRBV6-1,TRBJ1-3,.,TGTGCCAGCAGACCGGGACAGGCTGGAAACACCATATATTTT,CASRPGQAGNTIYF
.,TRBV12-5,TRBJ2-2,.,TGTGCTAGTGGCGCCAACACCGGGGAGCTGTTTTTT,CASGANTGELFF
.,TRBV20-1,TRBJ2-5,.,TGCAGTGCCTTGGGACTGGGGCAGTCAGAGACCCAGTACTTC,CSALGLGQSETQYF
.,TRBV5-6,TRBJ1-2,.,TGTGCCAGCAGCTCCCAGGGTGACTATGGCTACACCTTC,CASSSQGDYGYTF
.,TRBV7-9,TRBJ2-7,.,TGTGCCAGCAGCTTTACAGACTACGAGCAGTACTTC,CASSFTDYEQYF
TRBD2,TRBV20-1,TRBJ2-5,.,TGCAGTGCTAGACCACTAGCGGGGGCCCAAGAGACCCAGTACTTC,CSARPLAGAQETQYF
.,TRBV12-3/TRBV12-4,TRBJ2-4,.,TGTGCCAGTTCTACAAGCCCCTTAGCCAAAAACATTCAGTACTTC,CASSTSPLAKNIQYF
TRBD2,TRBV29-1,TRBJ2-5,.,TGCAGCGTTTCACCATCATCGGGGGGTGAGACCCAGTACTTC,CSVSPSSGGETQYF
.,TRBV29-1,TRBJ2-5,.,TGCAGCGTTGCCCAAGAGACCCAGTACTTC,CSVAQETQYF
.,TRBV12-3/TRBV12-4,TRBJ2-7,.,TGTGCCAGCAGTTTGGGCCTCTACGAGCAGTACTTC,CASSLGLYEQYF
.,TRBV20-1,TRBJ1-4,.,TGCAGTGCTAGGGACGGCCCTGGTGAAAAACTGTTTTTT,CSARDGPGEKLFF
.,TRBV4-3,TRBJ2-7,.,TGCGCCAGCAGCCAAGAGGGTATCTCCTACGAGCAGTACTTC,CASSQEGISYEQYF
.,TRBV19,TRBJ2-3,.,TGTGCCAGTACCGGACTTTGGGCGGGGAGCACAGATACGCAGTATTTT,CASTGLWAGSTDTQYF
TRBD1,TRBV18,TRBJ2-7,once,TGTGCCAGCTCACCACAGACAGGGAACGACGAGCAGTACTTC,CASSPQTGNDEQYF
.,TRBV12-3/TRBV12-4,TRBJ2-3,once,TGTGCCAGCAGTTTTTTAGGGGGTGGAGAAGATACGCAGTATTTT,CASSFLGGGEDTQYF
TRBD2,TRBV12-3/TRBV12-4,TRBJ2-7,.,TGTGCCAGCAGTCCGGGACTAGCGGGGGGGTTCGTCTTCCCCTACGAGCAGTACTTC,CASSPGLAGGFVFPYEQYF
.,TRBV29-1,TRBJ2-2,.,TGCAGCGTTGGCGGGGGCGCGAACACCGGGGAGCTGTTTTTT,CSVGGGANTGELFF
TRBD1,TRBV6-4,TRBJ2-1,.,TGTGCCAGCAGTCCGATGGGATCCGGGACAGGGAACTACAATGAGCAGTTCTTC,CASSPMGSGTGNYNEQFF
.,TRBV7-8,TRBJ2-5,.,TGTGCCAGCAGCTTAAGGGCGGAACAAGAGACCCAGTACTTC,CASSLRAEQETQYF
.,TRBV2,TRBJ1-6,.,TGTGCCAGCAGTGACGACGGGCCCTATAATTCACCCCTCCACTTT,CASSDDGPYNSPLHF
.,TRBV4-2,TRBJ1-2,.,TGTGCCAGCAGCCAAGAAGTCGGGGGCTGGGGAGAAGGCTACACCTTC,CASSQEVGGWGEGYTF
.,TRBV3-1,TRBJ2-5,.,TGTGCCAGCAGCAACAGGGGGGGAGAGACCCAGTACTTC,CASSNRGGETQYF
TRBD1,TRBV6-2/TRBV6-3,TRBJ2-7,.,TGTGCCAGCACCAGACAGGGGGGCTACGAGCAGTACTTC,CASTRQGGYEQYF
.,TRBV6-2/TRBV6-3,TRBJ1-2,.,TGTGCCAGCAACACGGGGTTCTATGGCTACACCTTC,CASNTGFYGYTF
.,TRBV5-4,TRBJ2-3,.,TGTGCCAGCAGCGGGGAATGGGCAGATACGCAGTATTTT,CASSGEWADTQYF
TRBD1,TRBV9,TRBJ1-5,few,TGTGCCAGCAGCGCCGGACAGGGTAGCAATCAGCCCCAGCATTTT,CASSAGQGSNQPQHF
.,TRBV20-1,TRBJ1-6,.,TGCAGTGCTAGAGATACCGAGCGACAGCGGTCGTCACCCCTCCACTTT,CSARDTERQRSSPLHF
.,TRBV20-1,TRBJ2-3,.,TGCAGTGCCCCTAACAGCGCGGGGAGCACAGATACGCAGTATTTT,CSAPNSAGSTDTQYF
.,TRBV15,TRBJ1-4,.,TGTGCCACCAGCAGAGCATGGCCGGCAACTAATGAAAAACTGTTTTTT,CATSRAWPATNEKLFF
.,TRBV6-2/TRBV6-3,TRBJ2-7,.,TGTGCCAGCACCGGAGTTGACAGCTCCTACGAGCAGTACTTC,CASTGVDSSYEQYF
TRBD2,TRBV15,TRBJ2-1,.,TGTGCCACCAGCAGAGATCGGGGGGTCTCCTACAATGAGCAGTTCTTC,CATSRDRGVSYNEQFF
TRBD1,TRBV27,TRBJ1-5,.,TGTGCCAGCAACCAACAGGGGAGCAATCAGCCCCAGCATTTT,CASNQQGSNQPQHF
TRBD2,TRBV3-1,TRBJ2-7,.,TGTGCCAGCAGCCAAGAGACTAGCGGACTCTCCTACGAGCAGTACTTC,CASSQETSGLSYEQYF
TRBD1,TRBV5-1,TRBJ2-1,.,TGCGCCAGCAGCCGGGACAGGGAATATGAGCAGTTCTTC,CASSRDREYEQFF
.,TRBV19,TRBJ1-6,once,TGTGCCAGTAGCCGGGCCCCAGGCAATTCACCCCTCCACTTT,CASSRAPGNSPLHF
.,TRBV18,TRBJ1-5,.,TGTGCCAGCTCCACCGATAGCAATCAGCCCCAGCATTTT,CASSTDSNQPQHF
.,TRBV5-4,TRBJ1-1,.,TGTGCCAGCAGCTTGTGGGGGAGAAACACTGAAGCTTTCTTT,CASSLWGRNTEAFF
.,TRBV3-1,TRBJ1-2,.,TGTGCCAGCAGCCACGCAACAGTGGAGGATGGCTACACCTTC,CASSHATVEDGYTF
.,TRBV27,TRBJ1-2,.,TGTGCCAGCAGCCGCGGAGGGGATTACTATGGCTACACCTTC,CASSRGGDYYGYTF
.,TRBV12-3/TRBV12-4,TRBJ2-1,.,TGTGCCAGCAGTCCCCGGGACGGAAGATACAATGAGCAGTTCTTC,CASSPRDGRYNEQFF
.,TRBV5-1,TRBJ2-1,.,TGCGCCAGCAGTAGGGGGGATTACAATGAGCAGTTCTTC,CASSRGDYNEQFF
TRBD1,TRBV28,TRBJ2-7,.,TGTGCCAGCAGTTTAGACAGTTTGTACAGGGGGGAGCAGTACTTC,CASSLDSLYRGEQYF
TRBD1,TRBV4-3,TRBJ2-3,.,TGCGCCAGCGCGACAGGGCAAAGCACAGATACGCAGTATTTT,CASATGQSTDTQYF
TRBD1,TRBV20-1,TRBJ1-2,once,TGCAGTGGGATGGACAGGGGAAGTATGGGCTACACCTTC,CSGMDRGSMGYTF
.,TRBV6-6,TRBJ1-5,.,TGTGCCAGCATTCCTGATTGGGAAAGCAATCAGCCCCAGCATTTT,CASIPDWESNQPQHF
.,TRBV6-1,TRBJ1-6,.,TGTGCCAGCAGTGAAGCGGCGGCAATCAATTCACCCCTCCACTTT,CASSEAAAINSPLHF
TRBD1,TRBV7-9,TRBJ1-3,.,TGTGCCAGCAGTTTAAGACAGGGGGCTCTTGGAAACACCATATATTTT,CASSLRQGALGNTIYF
.,TRBV12-3/TRBV12-4,TRBJ1-2,.,TGTGCCAGCAGGGCCGGGGGTCGCTATGGCTACACCTTC,CASRAGGRYGYTF
TRBD2,TRBV7-9,TRBJ2-1,.,TGTGCCAGCAGCGTACGAGGGAGGGGTGAGCAGTTCTTC,CASSVRGRGEQFF
.,TRBV3-1,TRBJ1-1,.,TGTGCCAGCAGCCAAGCTCCGTTTTCGGGCACTGAAGCTTTCTTT,CASSQAPFSGTEAFF
.,TRBV15,TRBJ1-5,.,TGTGCCACCAGCTTACGTAGTGGACATTATAGCAATCAGCCCCAGCATTTT,CATSLRSGHYSNQPQHF
.,TRBV18,TRBJ1-1,once,TGTGCCAGCTCACGGGACACTACCCCTACTGAAGCTTTCTTT,CASSRDTTPTEAFF
.,TRBV5-1,TRBJ1-2,once,TGCGCCAGCAGCTTCCGACCGGGGGCAGATGGCTACACCTTC,CASSFRPGADGYTF
.,TRBV20-1,TRBJ2-7,.,TGCAGTGCTAGAGATCGGGGAATCACCTACGAGCAGTACTTC,CSARDRGITYEQYF
TRBD1,TRBV29-1,TRBJ2-3,.,TGCAGCGTTAACAGGGGGCGAACAGATACGCAGTATTTT,CSVNRGRTDTQYF